The 9 T cell receptor beta chains given below trace back to one sample, sequenced in a study of long-term antiretroviral therapy in people with HIV (dated by TCRdb to 2022 to 2024). The immunoSEQ hsTCRB v3.0 assay was used at survey level resolution to sequence the TRB variable region. This is the immuneACCESS table as TCRdb keeps it, with only in-frame sequences that have V and J called. A part of the clones is gone; compared with another copy, unresolved V genes explain less than half, and the rest is unexplained. The sample profile shows some 48,000 clones; about 88% of them were found once. Roughly 3% of the sample rests with the top ten. Sequences were derived from unsorted PBMCs, sampled 0.8 years after starting antiretroviral therapy. The receptors derive from a woman aged 18-35 years with HIV.

The rearrangement uses TRBV7-6 and TRBJ2-1; 16 positions agree with TRBD2. This CDR3 contains 16 residues. CDR1 and CDR2 (germline): SGHVS, FNYEAQ. V lost 1 base, J lost 9 bases, and 3 bases stayed unmatched. The CDR3 DNA is TGTGCCAGCAGCTTAGGTGGGACTAGCGGGAGGGGTGAGCAGTTCTTC. This codes for CASSLGGTSGRGEQFF.

CDR3 sequence: CASRGLAGDSDNEQFF. DNA of the CDR3: TGTGCCAGCAGGGGACTAGCGGGAGATTCGGATAATGAGCAGTTCTTC. The chain combines TRBV27 with TRBJ2-1, with 14 bases lining up with TRBD2. The CDR3 covers 16 residues. In germline, CDR1 is MNHEY, CDR2 SMNVEV (reference sequence). V was pared by 6 bases and J by 7 bases, with 8 bases of the junction left unmatched.

This clone has a single count. The DNA of the CDR3 is TGTGCCAGCAGCCACGAAGTTAAAAAGGGCCCGAGTTCCTACGAGCAGTACTTC. Protein: CASSHEVKKGPSSYEQYF. The rearrangement links TRBV14 to TRBJ2-7; D remains unclear. Germline V lookup: CDR1 SGHDN, CDR2 FVKESK. The ends were cut back, 3 bases at V and 1 base at J, with 22 bases in the middle. This CDR3 comprises 18 residues.

In its sample, this clone was seen a few times. The chain uses TRBV5-6 and TRBJ1-2; D is uncertain. Between the trimmed V and J ends, which lost 0 bases and 4 bases, there was a span of 13 bases. CDR3 length: 15 residues. CDR1 and CDR2 (germline): SGHDT, YYEEEE. The DNA for the CDR3 is TGTGCCAGCAGCTTGGTGGTCGGGTTATCCTATGGCTACACCTTC. Its protein product is CASSLVVGLSYGYTF.

This sequence joins TRBV27 and TRBJ1-1; 8 bases align to TRBD1. This CDR3 is 13 amino acids long. V trimming: 5 bases; J trimming: 11 bases; junction bases outside the gene matches: 10. In germline, CDR1 is MNHEY, CDR2 SMNVEV (reference sequence). The CDR3 reads CASSLAHRTGAFF. In DNA, the CDR3 is TGTGCCAGCAGTCTGGCTCACCGGACAGGGGCTTTCTTT.

The chain is built from TRBV10-1 and TRBJ2-7, with D possibly being TRBD1 or TRBD2 (5 bases each). V was cut by 6 bases and J by 0 bases, with 12 bases left in between. CDR1 is WNHNN, CDR2 SYGVQD, per germline (reference sequence). The CDR3 contains 14 residues. CDR3 protein: CASRPGRRSYEQYF. In DNA, the CDR3 is TGCGCCAGCAGACCGGGACGGCGCTCCTACGAGCAGTACTTC.

The chain couples TRBV6-6 to TRBJ2-1, with a possible D match to TRBD1 (6 bases). This CDR3 has 15 residues. V was cut by 6 bases and J by 6 bases, with 18 bases left in between. Germline-derived CDR1 and CDR2 are MNHNY and SVGAGI (reference sequence). This CDR3 is CASSLTGRGSNEQFF. CDR3 DNA sequence: TGTGCCAGCAGCCTTACCGGCAGGGGCAGCAATGAGCAGTTCTTC.

This rearrangement joins TRBV23-1 to TRBJ2-3; TRBD2 matches 9 bases. TRBV23-1 is reported as an ORF; its role is uncertain. CDR3 length: 17 residues. After removal of 0 bases from V and 6 bases from J, the junction contained 10 bases not matched to a gene. CDR3 protein: CASSQSAREGGRDTQYF. The CDR3 region has the DNA TGCGCCAGCAGTCAATCGGCGCGGGAGGGCGGGAGGGATACGCAGTATTTT.

The genes are TRBV6-6 and TRBJ2-1, with D tentatively TRBD1 (5 bases). V lost 2 bases, J lost 4 bases, and 12 bases lay in between. Germline CDR1 reads MNHNY; CDR2 reads SVGAGI (reference sequence). CDR3 length: 15 amino acids. In DNA, the CDR3 is TGTGCCAGCAGTTACCAGACAGAGGAATACAATGAGCAGTTCTTC. Protein: CASSYQTEEYNEQFF.